This TCR beta chain came from a study of T cells in Graves' hyperthyroidism and ophthalmopathy. The CDR3 is 18 amino acids. V lost 5 bases to trimming and J lost 2 bases; unmatched junction nucleotides: 16. Per the germline V gene, CDR1 is SEHNR and CDR2 is FQNEAQ (reference sequence). Researchers took RNA transcripts and amplified the TCR beta CDR3 regions from them. During a first-round RT-PCR of the TCR CDR3, the HTBI primer set was used. MiXCR, applied by TCRdb to the multiplex PCR reads, yields one record per CDR3 protein. Of approximately 400,000 distinct CDR3 sequences listed, 15% to 19% are singletons. Overall study results and limits: The authors' 13 V-J model separated ophthalmopathy from stable hyperthyroidism.

This clonotype was counted at least ten times. Its target is not known. This receptor was taken from a woman between 18 and 29 years old with Graves' hyperthyroidism. Sequencing input: blood. This chain links TRBV7-9 with TRBJ1-2; TRBD1 agrees at 8 bases. The CDR3, as DNA: TGTGCCAGCAGCGCCCAGGGGGCGTCCACGCGGATCAACTATGGCTACACCTTC. It yields the protein CASSAQGASTRINYGYTF.